The 21 T cell receptor beta chains below all came from one sample that was sequenced in a study of blood T cell repertoires in COVID-19. TCRdb's table, derived via immunoSEQ multiplex PCR, lists solely in-frame clones and lacks some. The repertoire includes almost 100,000 clones, about nine tenths of them detected once, and 10% sits in the top ten. The specimen sequenced was peripheral blood. These receptors all come from a man aged 45-65 years with acute or convalescent COVID-19.

This sequence joins TRBV30 and TRBJ2-2, with D perhaps matching TRBD2 (6 bases). V lost 6 bases and J 6 bases, leaving 11 bases between the germline ends. Germline V gives CDR1 GTSNPN, CDR2 SVGIG (reference sequence). The CDR3 has 12 residues. The CDR3 spells CACQPSAGELFF. DNA of the CDR3: TGTGCCTGCCAGCCTAGCGCCGGGGAGCTGTTTTTT.

The chain uses TRBV14 and TRBJ2-5, with 8 bases matching TRBD2. There are 15 residues in the CDR3. Germline-derived CDR1 and CDR2 are SGHDN and FVKESK. After removal of 3 bases from V and 5 bases from J, the junction contained 8 bases not matched to a gene. DNA for the CDR3: TGTGCCAGCAGCCAGTACAGCGGGAGCGGGGAGACCCAGTACTTC. The encoded protein is CASSQYSGSGETQYF. Variable domain in full (rest from reference TRBV14 and TRBJ2-5): EAGVTQFPSHSVIEKGQTVTLRCDPISGHDNLYWYRRVMGKEIKFLLHFVKESKQDESGMPNNRFLAERTGGTYSTLKVQPAELEDSGVYFCASSQYSGSGETQYFGPGTRLLVL.

This chain joins TRBV6-5 and TRBJ1-1; 9 nucleotides match TRBD1. The CDR3 is made up of 11 amino acids. The trim removed 8 bases at V and 7 bases at J, leaving 2 bases unmatched. The germline gives CDR1 MNHEY, CDR2 SVGAGI. The CDR3 bases are TGTGCCAGCGGGGACAGGGATGAAGCTTTCTTT. This sequence encodes CASGDRDEAFF.

This chain joins TRBV9 and TRBJ2-1; tentatively, D is TRBD2 (6 bases). Germline V gene lookup returns CDR1 SGDLS and CDR2 YYNGEE. The CDR3 contains 13 residues. V shed 4 bases and J shed 15 bases, with 20 bases lying between them. CDR3 residues: CASSLVAGSGVFF. In DNA form, the CDR3 reads TGTGCCAGCAGCCTTGTGGCCGGGAGTGGAGTGTTCTTC.

The chain uses TRBV7-3 and TRBJ2-1; the D gene is possibly TRBD2 (5 bases). Trimming cost V 0 bases and J 5 bases, with 8 bases left between them. This CDR3 has 14 residues. Germline V gene data show CDR1 as SGHTA and CDR2 as FQGTGA. The CDR3 loop is CASSLTGEHNEQFF. The CDR3 nucleotides are TGTGCCAGCAGCTTAACGGGAGAGCACAATGAGCAGTTCTTC. The full variable domain, in which reference TRBV7-3 and TRBJ2-1 provide the parts outside the CDR3, is GAGVSQTPSNKVTEKGKYVELRCDPISGHTALYWYRQSLGQGPEFLIYFQGTGAADDSGLPNDRFFAVRPEGSVSTLKIQRTERGDSAVYLCASSLTGEHNEQFFGPGTRLTVL.

This chain uses TRBV19 with TRBJ1-1; maybe TRBD1 (5 bases). The ends were cut back, 6 bases at V and 9 bases at J, with 20 bases in the middle. Germline assignment: CDR1 LNHDA and CDR2 SQIVND (reference sequence). This CDR3 has 14 residues. As DNA, the CDR3 is TGTGCCAGTAGACCTAGGGGCAGTCCGCCTAAAGCTTTCTTT. Translated, it gives CASRPRGSPPKAFF.

V usage is TRBV7-9 and J usage is TRBJ2-7; 11 nucleotides line up with TRBD2. This CDR3 comprises 15 residues. Germline V gene lookup returns CDR1 SEHNR and CDR2 FQNEAQ (reference sequence). The junction had 4 bases not matched to a gene; V was cut back by 1 base and J by 5 bases. CDR3 coding DNA: TGTGCCAGCAGCTTAGTAACTAGCGGGAGCAACGAGCAGTACTTC. It codes for CASSLVTSGSNEQYF. Together with reference TRBV7-9 and TRBJ2-7, the CDR3 gives the full variable domain: DTGVSQNPRHKITKRGQNVTFRCDPISEHNRLYWYRQTLGQGPEFLTYFQNEAQLEKSRLLSDRFSAERPKGSFSTLEIQRTEQGDSAMYLCASSLVTSGSNEQYFGPGTRLTVT.

This clone was seen a single time. The rearrangement joins TRBV30 to TRBJ2-7; 10 bases align to TRBD1. V lost 1 base to trimming and J lost 3 bases; unmatched junction nucleotides: 6. The CDR3 totals 15 residues. Germline V lookup: CDR1 GTSNPN, CDR2 SVGIG (reference sequence). CDR3 region: CAWSEGTGVGYEQYF. CDR3 in DNA: TGTGCCTGGAGTGAGGGGACAGGGGTCGGCTACGAGCAGTACTTC.

V and J are TRBV12-3 or TRBV12-4 and TRBJ1-1, with 7 nucleotides matching TRBD1. V lost 5 bases, J lost 4 bases, and 1 base stayed unmatched. The CDR3 contains 12 residues. The CDR3 nucleotides are TGTGCCAGCAGTCCAGGGGGCACTGAAGCTTTCTTT. Translating it yields CASSPGGTEAFF.

This chain connects TRBV2 to TRBJ2-2; perhaps TRBD2 as D (5 bases). CDR3 size: 13 residues. V was pared by 0 bases and J by 7 bases, with 6 bases between. CDR1 and CDR2 from the germline V gene are SNHLY and FYNNEI. CDR3 nucleotide sequence: TGTGCCAGCAGTGAAGCCGAGGGCGGGGAGCTGTTTTTT. Translation: CASSEAEGGELFF.

The CDR3 loop reads CASTPMELWNYGYTF. The CDR3 nucleotides are TGTGCCAGCACCCCTATGGAGTTATGGAACTATGGCTACACCTTC. The genes are TRBV6-2 or TRBV6-3 and TRBJ1-2; D gene unclear. In germline, CDR1 is MNHEY, CDR2 SVGEGT. Trimming took 7 bases from V and 2 from J, leaving 17 bases between them. CDR3 size: 15 residues.

V usage is TRBV5-4 and J usage is TRBJ1-1; D is perhaps TRBD1 (5 bases). This CDR3 contains 16 residues. The germline V gene encodes CDR1 SGHNT and CDR2 YYREEE (reference sequence). Trimming took 4 bases from V and 1 from J, leaving 17 bases between them. The CDR3 sequence: CASSPKPGRANTEAFF. DNA of the CDR3: TGTGCCAGCAGCCCCAAACCAGGGCGAGCGAACACTGAAGCTTTCTTT.

The chain has TRBV14 and TRBJ1-1, with unresolved D. From germline, CDR1 is SGHDN and CDR2 FVKESK. The CDR3 consists of 13 residues. V shed 4 bases and J shed 4 bases, with 10 bases lying between them. The CDR3 loop is CASSPDLRTEAFF. CDR3 nucleotides: TGTGCCAGCAGCCCAGATCTCCGCACTGAAGCTTTCTTT. Variable domain in full (rest from reference TRBV14 and TRBJ1-1): EAGVTQFPSHSVIEKGQTVTLRCDPISGHDNLYWYRRVMGKEIKFLLHFVKESKQDESGMPNNRFLAERTGGTYSTLKVQPAELEDSGVYFCASSPDLRTEAFFGQGTRLTVV.

The CDR3 region is CASSRVAGGQSSYNEQFF. The CDR3 bases are TGTGCCAGCTCAAGGGTAGCGGGAGGGCAGAGCTCCTACAATGAGCAGTTCTTC. The chain links TRBV18 to TRBJ2-1; 11 bases align to TRBD2. The CDR3 spans 18 residues. V lost 5 bases and J lost 0; bases outside the gene matches: 9. Germline lookup yields CDR1 KGHSH and CDR2 LQKENI.

The chain carries TRBV5-1 and TRBJ1-1; the match to TRBD1 covers 8 bases. This CDR3 region has 14 residues. V dropped 5 bases and J dropped 1; count of bases not matched to a gene: 4. Germline CDR1 is SGHRS and CDR2 is YFSETQ. The CDR3 coding sequence is TGCGCCAGCAGGGCAGGGGGCAAGAACACTGAAGCTTTCTTT. Translation: CASRAGGKNTEAFF.

The chain uses TRBV6-5 and TRBJ1-2; 7 bases agree with TRBD1. J lost 0 bases, V lost 9 bases, and 4 bases had no gene match. CDR1 is MNHEY and CDR2 is SVGAGI in the germline V gene. The CDR3 extends over 13 amino acids. For the CDR3, the DNA is TGTGCCAGGACAGGGCCGTCTAACTATGGCTACACCTTC. This codes for CARTGPSNYGYTF.

The chain employs TRBV6-5 and TRBJ2-2, with 8 bases aligning to TRBD1. CDR1 is MNHEY, CDR2 SVGAGI, per germline. The CDR3 is 15 residues long. J lost 5 bases, V lost 6 bases, and 8 bases had no gene match. The CDR3 coding sequence is TGTGCCAGCAGGCCGGGACAGGATATAACCGGGGAGCTGTTTTTT. Its translation is CASRPGQDITGELFF.

This clone was seen once. V usage is TRBV6-5 and J usage is TRBJ2-1; TRBD2 might be the D (6 bases). Trimming took 6 bases from V and 6 from J, leaving 9 bases between them. CDR3 length equals 12 residues. CDR1 and CDR2 (germline): MNHEY, SVGAGI. CDR3 nucleotide sequence: TGTGCCAGCAGGGACTACCTCAATGAGCAGTTCTTC. Translation gives CASRDYLNEQFF.

J is TRBJ2-3 and V is TRBV14; 11 bases agree with TRBD2. V lost 4 bases, J lost 6 bases, and 12 bases stayed unmatched. Looked up from germline, CDR1 is SGHDN and CDR2 is FVKESK. The CDR3 is made up of 17 amino acids. CDR3 sequence reads: CASSPTILAGDRDTQYF. In nucleotides, the CDR3 is TGTGCCAGCAGCCCCACAATACTAGCGGGAGATAGGGATACGCAGTATTTT.

This clone was seen once. J is TRBJ2-3 and V is TRBV11-3, with D perhaps TRBD1 (5 bases). The CDR3 totals 17 residues. Trimming took 7 bases from V and 0 from J, leaving 20 bases between them. CDR1 SGHNT and CDR2 YENEEA come from the germline V gene. CDR3 sequence: CASTMGLYPTSTDTQYF. In DNA form, the CDR3 reads TGTGCCAGCACCATGGGGCTATACCCTACCAGCACAGATACGCAGTATTTT.

The chain employs TRBV5-1 and TRBJ2-2; D gene ambiguous. This CDR3 has 12 amino acids. CDR1 is SGHRS, CDR2 YFSETQ, per germline. The V gene lost 4 bases and the J gene lost 1 base, with 2 bases spanning the gap. In nucleotides, the CDR3 is TGCGCCAGCAGCCTGAACACCGGGGAGCTGTTTTTT. This gives the protein CASSLNTGELFF. The whole variable domain, remainder taken from reference TRBV5-1 and TRBJ2-2, is KAGVTQTPRYLIKTRGQQVTLSCSPISGHRSVSWYQQTPGQGLQFLFEYFSETQRNKGNFPGRFSGRQFSNSRSEMNVSTLELGDSALYLCASSLNTGELFFGEGSRLTVL.